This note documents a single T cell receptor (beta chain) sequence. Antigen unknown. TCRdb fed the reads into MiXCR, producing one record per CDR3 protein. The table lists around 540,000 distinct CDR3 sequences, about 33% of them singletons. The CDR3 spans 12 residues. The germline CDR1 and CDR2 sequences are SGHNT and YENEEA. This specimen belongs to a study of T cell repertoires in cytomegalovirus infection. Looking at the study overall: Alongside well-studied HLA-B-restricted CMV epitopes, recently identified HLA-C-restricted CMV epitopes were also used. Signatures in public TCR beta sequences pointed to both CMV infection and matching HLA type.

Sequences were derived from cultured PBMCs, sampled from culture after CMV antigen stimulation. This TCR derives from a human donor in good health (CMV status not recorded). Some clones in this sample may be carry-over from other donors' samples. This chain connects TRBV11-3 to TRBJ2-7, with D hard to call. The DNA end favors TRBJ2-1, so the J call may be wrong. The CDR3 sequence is CASSSGPHEQFF. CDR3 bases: TGTGCCAGCAGCTCCGGACCCCACGAGCAGTTCTTC.